This TCR beta chain was captured in a study of blood T cell repertoires in COVID-19. At the level of the study: COVID-19 samples collected from the United States, Italy and Spain covered acute and convalescent phases. T cells, B-cell-depleted T cells, or PBMCs supplied cDNA or gDNA.

Per the original methods: Counts of nucleated cells, estimated from reference gene primer amplification, were obtained. Clones were sequenced by immunoSEQ multiplex PCR, and TCRdb holds only the in-frame ones, with some missing. That table is the source of V, J and clone size, and D and trimming were worked out from the DNA. The sample records tens of thousands of clones, about four fifths being singletons. With V trimmed by 4 bases and J by 5 bases, 7 bases remained unmatched. Germline V lookup: CDR1 GTSNPN, CDR2 SVGIG (reference sequence). The CDR3 loop spans 14 amino acids. Source material: peripheral blood. The chain couples TRBV30 to TRBJ2-1; 8 bases fit TRBD2. This TCR came from a man between 70 and 80 years old who had recovered from COVID-19. The CDR3 loop is CAWIGSGGHNEQFF. The CDR3 DNA follows: TGTGCCTGGATAGGGAGCGGGGGCCACAATGAGCAGTTCTTC.